A few counts support the clone carrying this T cell receptor beta chain. Its antigen is not identified. V trimming: 1 base; J trimming: 8 bases; junction bases outside the gene matches: 10. The CDR3 totals 16 residues. Researchers made TCR cDNA using 5'RACE template switching, and this step added a universal primer site and UMIs. One entry per CDR3 protein, called by TCRdb with MiXCR from the 5' RACE reads. The sample holds some 170,000 distinct CDR3 sequences, around 9.3% seen once. The data are from a study of T cells after yellow fever vaccination. Findings and limits, study-wide: A faster peak, day 5 versus 15, was reached by the weaker secondary response. Booster sampling recovered most clones from primary vaccination (under 98% CD4, approximately 90% CD8). The appearance of a small share of clonotypes in both CD4 and CD8 compartments was observed.

This sequence joins TRBV12-3 or TRBV12-4 and TRBJ2-1; the match to TRBD2 covers 8 bases. This specimen consisted of CD8+ T cells sorted from PBMCs, obtained 45 days after the yellow fever booster vaccination. The sequence came from a man between 18 and 35 years old who received the YFV17D yellow fever vaccine. As DNA, the CDR3 is TGTGCCAGCAGTTTAGGGCGGGGGGCAGGTATGGATGAGCAGTTCTTC. Amino acids: CASSLGRGAGMDEQFF.